This entry is about one T cell receptor (beta chain). This record comes from a study of OX40 agonist ivuxolimab in advanced cancers. At the level of the study: Given to patients was ivuxolimab, an agonistic anti-OX40 (CD134) antibody. Each dose-escalation patient presented with hepatocellular carcinoma, melanoma, renal cell or head and neck cancer.

Method: immunoSEQ multiplex PCR; TCRdb's copy keeps in-frame clones and lacks some. The sample includes tens of thousands of clones, 88% of them seen just once. Germline V gene data show CDR1 as MDHEN and CDR2 as SYDVKM. This CDR3 has 15 residues. The V gene lost 8 bases and the J gene lost 2 bases, with 16 bases spanning the gap. The cohort excluded patients with autoimmune disease history or systemic immunosuppression. At baseline, cycle 4 day 1, and cycle 7 day 1, blood was sampled. The origin of this receptor is an adult with an advanced solid tumor such as melanoma, head and neck, liver or kidney cancer. This sample comprised CD4+ or CD8+ T cells sorted from blood, obtained in a trial of the OX40 agonist ivuxolimab. The chain links TRBV28 to TRBJ2-1, with D perhaps assigned TRBD1 or TRBD2 (5 bases each). This CDR3 is CASQWGTVTYNEQFF. Here the CDR3 DNA reads TGTGCCAGCCAATGGGGGACGGTGACCTACAATGAGCAGTTCTTC.